These T cell receptor beta chains were read from a single sample in a study of T-cell memory formation after mild COVID-19. MiXCR, run by TCRdb on the 5' RACE reads, gives a single entry per CDR3 protein. The sample includes over 500,000 distinct CDR3 sequences, 17% of them seen just once. Sequences were obtained from PBMCs or a T cell subset sorted from them (not recorded which). These receptors all stem from an adult woman who had mild COVID-19 (a few samples of this study predate the infection). Cell type and time point are not known. Both conserved end residues are part of each CDR3. Fields, in order: J gene, V gene, CDR3 protein.

TRBJ2-7 TRBV6-5 CASSYSGAAYEQYF
TRBJ2-7 TRBV20-1 CSARTMSSYEQYF
TRBJ1-5 TRBV27 CASSGDRVHQPQHF
TRBJ2-5 TRBV5-6 CASSSLVEGPEETQYF
TRBJ2-1 TRBV5-1 CASSLRTSAYNEQFF
TRBJ2-2 TRBV5-6 CASSRTPRESPGELFF
TRBJ1-1 TRBV12-3/TRBV12-4 CASSPLGEATEAFF
TRBJ2-5 TRBV7-8 CASSPRAGGPTNQETQYF
TRBJ2-7 TRBV6-5 CASSYGGLNSYEQYF
TRBJ2-3 TRBV7-9 CASSRAGIPDTQYF
TRBJ2-1 TRBV24-1 CATSDPGGGGHEQFF
TRBJ2-5 TRBV29-1 CSVEDFKGETQYF
TRBJ2-7 TRBV6-5 CASSLWTSGSSYEQYF
TRBJ1-4 TRBV3-1 CASSPTSSTNEKLFF
TRBJ2-5 TRBV5-1 CASSLGGRQGETQYF
TRBJ2-7 TRBV5-1 CASSPRDNLLSSYEQYF